The clone carrying this T cell receptor (beta chain) came up a few times. The antigen remains undetermined. The sample comes from a study of T cells after yellow fever vaccination. Turning to the study itself: The fractions with low cell numbers were processed using SMART-Seq v4 Ultra Low Input.

Study results and caveats: Re-detected after boosting: most primary clones, 95% to 98% of CD4 and less than 90% of CD8.

TCRdb fed the 5' RACE reads into MiXCR, producing one record per CDR3 protein. The table shows 340,000 or so distinct CDR3 sequences, with 12% occurring only once. This TCR came from a man aged 18 to 30 who received the YFV17D yellow fever vaccine. Sequences were derived from CD4+ T cells sorted from PBMCs, sampled 15 days after the yellow fever booster vaccination.

The CDR3, as DNA: TGCAGTGCTAGAGTTCGGGCAGCTAATCAGCCCCAGCATTTT. As protein: CSARVRAANQPQHF. V gene TRBV20-1 combines with J gene TRBJ1-5; D not certain. CDR3 length equals 14 residues. Trimming took off 1 base at V and 4 bases at J, with 11 bases between the two ends. The germline V gene has CDR1 DFQATT and CDR2 SNEGSKA (reference sequence).